What follows are 11 T cell receptor beta chains derived from one specimen sequenced in a study of control samples from healthy donors and cancer patients. Clones were sequenced by immunoSEQ multiplex PCR, and TCRdb holds only the in-frame ones, with some missing. Counted here are under 300,000 clones, over 70% occurring once; the ten biggest clones make up more than 10%. Sequencing was done on a sample of PBMCs. The receptors were sampled from a woman aged 60 to 75 with lung cancer.

The rearrangement uses TRBV24-1 and TRBJ2-3; D possibly corresponds to TRBD2 (6 bases). The CDR3 consists of 16 residues. The V end lost 2 bases, the J end lost 0 bases, and 11 bases lay between the germline ends. Germline V lookup: CDR1 KGHDR, CDR2 SFDVKD. This CDR3 is CATSDSGGISTDTQYF. The CDR3 bases are TGTGCCACCAGTGATTCTGGCGGGATTAGCACAGATACGCAGTATTTT.

The CDR3 DNA reads TGTGCCAGTAGTGACACCAGGGGGACGCATTCACCCCTCCACTTT. This encodes CASSDTRGTHSPLHF. The chain links TRBV19 to TRBJ1-6; 7 nucleotides match TRBD1. Germline trimming cut 5 bases from V and 8 bases from J; bases unmatched to any gene: 9. The CDR3 covers 15 residues. Germline lookup yields CDR1 LNHDA and CDR2 SQIVND (reference sequence).

The chain is built from TRBV10-3 and TRBJ2-1; TRBD2 aligns across 8 bases. The CDR3 extends over 15 amino acids. CDR1 is ENHRY and CDR2 is SYGVKD in the germline V gene. V was pared by 0 bases and J by 8 bases, with 6 bases of the junction left unmatched. This CDR3 reads CAISESRGGRDEQFF. In DNA, the CDR3 is TGTGCCATCAGTGAGTCTCGCGGGGGGAGGGATGAGCAGTTCTTC.

This clone appeared a few times. The CDR3 protein is CATAAAGNQPQHF. For the CDR3, the DNA is TGTGCCACCGCGGCAGCCGGAAATCAGCCCCAGCATTTT. The chain recombines TRBV24-1 with TRBJ1-5; D unresolved. CDR1 KGHDR and CDR2 SFDVKD come from the germline V gene. The CDR3 sequence is 13 residues long. Trimming removed 9 bases from V and 4 bases from J, with 12 bases in between.

This chain links TRBV4-1 with TRBJ1-1, with no clear D. This CDR3 has 15 residues. CDR1 is MGHRA, CDR2 YSYEKL, per germline. Trimming removed 0 bases from V and 1 base from J, with 9 bases in between. DNA of the CDR3: TGCGCCAGCAGCCAAGAGGCCGGGGAGAACACTGAAGCTTTCTTT. It translates to CASSQEAGENTEAFF.

This sequence joins TRBV5-4 and TRBJ2-5, with TRBD2 matching 7 bases. Germline V CDR1 and CDR2: SGHNT, YYREEE (reference sequence). The junction had 18 bases not matched to a gene; V was cut back by 7 bases and J by 9 bases. The CDR3 sequence is 15 residues long. The CDR3 sequence: CASASSGGGSIAQYF. DNA for the CDR3: TGTGCCAGCGCTTCAAGCGGCGGCGGGAGTATCGCCCAGTACTTC. The full variable domain, completed using reference TRBV5-4 and TRBJ2-5, is ETGVTQSPTHLIKTRGQQVTLRCSSQSGHNTVSWYQQALGQGPQFIFQYYREEENGRGNFPPRFSGLQFPNYSSELNVNALELDDSALYLCASASSGGGSIAQYFGPGTRLLVL.

The rearrangement links TRBV2 to TRBJ2-2; TRBD1 matches 9 bases. The ends lost 8 bases at V and 0 bases at J; junction bases unmatched: 10. Looked up from germline, CDR1 is SNHLY and CDR2 is FYNNEI. This CDR3 has 17 residues. In DNA, the CDR3 is TGTGCCAGCCGGATGTACAGGGGGCCGTCGAACACCGGGGAGCTGTTTTTT. Amino acid sequence: CASRMYRGPSNTGELFF.

The CDR3 coding sequence is TGTGCCAGCAGTTTGACAGGGGGGAACACTGAAGCTTTCTTT. The encoded protein is CASSLTGGNTEAFF. This chain links TRBV6-5 with TRBJ1-1; 9 positions match TRBD1. Trimming at V came to 4 bases and at J to 1 base, leaving 1 base not matched to a gene. The germline gives CDR1 MNHEY, CDR2 SVGAGI. The CDR3 spans 14 residues.

CDR3 region: CASTPTSEMNTGELFF. In nucleotides, the CDR3 is TGCGCCAGCACCCCTACTAGCGAGATGAACACCGGGGAGCTGTTTTTT. This chain joins TRBV5-1 and TRBJ2-2; 7 bases agree with TRBD2. This CDR3 has 16 amino acids. Losses at the gene ends were 6 bases for V and 1 base for J; bases not matched to a gene: 9. Germline V gives CDR1 SGHRS, CDR2 YFSETQ.

A word on this clone: Other DNA variants within this sample encode the same CDR3. This chain links TRBV19 with TRBJ1-2, with no clear D. This CDR3 contains 13 residues. Between the trimmed V and J ends, which lost 1 base and 2 bases, there was a span of 5 bases. Germline CDR1 LNHDA, CDR2 SQIVND (reference sequence). CDR3 sequence (DNA): TGTGCCAGTAGTATAGTACCCAACTATGGCTACACCTTC. Translating it yields CASSIVPNYGYTF.

CDR3 bases: TGCGCCAGCAGCCCCCGACAGGGGACTATAGGGGCGGAAGCCAAAAACATTCAGTACTTC. It yields the protein CASSPRQGTIGAEAKNIQYF. The J gene is TRBJ2-4, the V gene TRBV10-2; the D gene is possibly TRBD1 (8 bases). V lost 6 bases, J lost 0 bases, and 27 bases lay in between. The CDR3 extends over 20 amino acids. CDR1 and CDR2 from the germline V gene are WSHSY and SAAADI.